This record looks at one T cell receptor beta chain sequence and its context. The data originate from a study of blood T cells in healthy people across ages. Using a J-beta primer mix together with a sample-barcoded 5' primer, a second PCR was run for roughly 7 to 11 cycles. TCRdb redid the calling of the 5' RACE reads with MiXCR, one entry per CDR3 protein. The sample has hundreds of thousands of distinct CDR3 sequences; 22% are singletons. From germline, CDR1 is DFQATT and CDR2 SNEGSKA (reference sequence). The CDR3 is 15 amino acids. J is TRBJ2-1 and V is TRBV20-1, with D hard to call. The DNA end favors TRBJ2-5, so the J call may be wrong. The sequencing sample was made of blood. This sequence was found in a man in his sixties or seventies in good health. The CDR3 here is CSARDWVYGEETQYF. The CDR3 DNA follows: TGCAGTGCTAGAGATTGGGTTTATGGAGAAGAGACCCAGTACTTC.